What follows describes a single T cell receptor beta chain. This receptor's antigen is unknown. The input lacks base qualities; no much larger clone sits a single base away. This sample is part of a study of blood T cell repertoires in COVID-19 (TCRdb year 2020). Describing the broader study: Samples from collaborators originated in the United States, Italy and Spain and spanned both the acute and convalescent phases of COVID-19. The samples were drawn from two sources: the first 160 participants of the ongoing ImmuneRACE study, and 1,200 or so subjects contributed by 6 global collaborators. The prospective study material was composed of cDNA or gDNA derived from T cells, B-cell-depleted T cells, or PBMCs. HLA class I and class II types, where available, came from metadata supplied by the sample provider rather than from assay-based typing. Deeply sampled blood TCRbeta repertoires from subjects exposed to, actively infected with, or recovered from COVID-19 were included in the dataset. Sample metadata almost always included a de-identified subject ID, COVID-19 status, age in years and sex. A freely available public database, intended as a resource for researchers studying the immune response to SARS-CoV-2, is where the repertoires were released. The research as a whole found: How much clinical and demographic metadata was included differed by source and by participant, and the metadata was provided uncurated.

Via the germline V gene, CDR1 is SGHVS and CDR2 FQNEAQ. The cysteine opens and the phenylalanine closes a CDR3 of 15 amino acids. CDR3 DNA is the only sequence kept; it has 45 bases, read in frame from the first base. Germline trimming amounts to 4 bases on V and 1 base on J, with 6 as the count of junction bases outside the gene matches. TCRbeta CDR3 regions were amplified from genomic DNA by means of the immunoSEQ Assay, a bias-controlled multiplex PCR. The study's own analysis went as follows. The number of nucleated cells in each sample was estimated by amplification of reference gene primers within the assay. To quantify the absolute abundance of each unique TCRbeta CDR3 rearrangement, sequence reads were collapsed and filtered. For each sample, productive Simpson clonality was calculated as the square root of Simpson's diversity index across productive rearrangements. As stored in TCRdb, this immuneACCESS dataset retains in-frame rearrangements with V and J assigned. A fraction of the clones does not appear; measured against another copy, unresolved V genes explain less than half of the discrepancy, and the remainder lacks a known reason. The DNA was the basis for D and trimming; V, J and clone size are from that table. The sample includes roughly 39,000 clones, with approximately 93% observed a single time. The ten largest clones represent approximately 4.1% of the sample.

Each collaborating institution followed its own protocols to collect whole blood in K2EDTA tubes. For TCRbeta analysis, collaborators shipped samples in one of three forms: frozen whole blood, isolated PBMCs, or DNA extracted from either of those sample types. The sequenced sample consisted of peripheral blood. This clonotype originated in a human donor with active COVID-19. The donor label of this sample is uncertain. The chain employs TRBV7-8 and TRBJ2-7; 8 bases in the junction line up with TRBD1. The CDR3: CASSSLRDRSYEQYF. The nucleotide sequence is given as TGTGCCAGCAGCTCCCTCAGGGACAGGTCCTACGAGCAGTACTTC.